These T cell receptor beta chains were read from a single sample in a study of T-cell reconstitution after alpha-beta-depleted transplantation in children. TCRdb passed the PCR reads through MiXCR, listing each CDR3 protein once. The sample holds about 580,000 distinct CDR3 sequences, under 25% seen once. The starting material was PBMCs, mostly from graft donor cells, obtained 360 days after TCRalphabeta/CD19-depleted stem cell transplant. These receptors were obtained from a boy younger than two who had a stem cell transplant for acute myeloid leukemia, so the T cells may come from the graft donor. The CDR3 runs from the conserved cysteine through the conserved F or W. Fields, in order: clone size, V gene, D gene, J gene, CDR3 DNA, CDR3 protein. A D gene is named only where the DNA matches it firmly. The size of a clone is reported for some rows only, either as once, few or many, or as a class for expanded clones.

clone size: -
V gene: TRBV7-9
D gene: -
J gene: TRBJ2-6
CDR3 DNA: TGTGCCAGCAGCAAATCCTCAGGGAGTGGGGCCAACGTCCTGACTTTC
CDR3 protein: CASSKSSGSGANVLTF

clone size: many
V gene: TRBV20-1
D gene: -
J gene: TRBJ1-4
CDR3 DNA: TGCAGTGCTTCGCCGGGACAACGTAATGAAAAACTGTTTTTT
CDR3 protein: CSASPGQRNEKLFF

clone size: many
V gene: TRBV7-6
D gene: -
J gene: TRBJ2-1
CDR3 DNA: TGTGCCAGCGGGCCGGGGCAGAGGCCCTACAATGAGCAGTTCTTC
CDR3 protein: CASGPGQRPYNEQFF

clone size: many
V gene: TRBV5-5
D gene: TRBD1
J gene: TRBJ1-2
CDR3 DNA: TGTGCCAGCAGCTTGGGACAGGGGGCGATGAAAGGCTACACCTTC
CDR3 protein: CASSLGQGAMKGYTF

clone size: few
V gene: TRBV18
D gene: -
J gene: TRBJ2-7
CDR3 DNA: TGTGCCAGCTCACCACCGGTGGCGAGGGAGCAGTACTTC
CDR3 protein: CASSPPVAREQYF

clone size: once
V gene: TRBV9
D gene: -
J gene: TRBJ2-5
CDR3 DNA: TGTGCCAGCAGCGCCCCCCGAGGACGCCTGGGATTCCAAGAGACCCAGTACTTC
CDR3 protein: CASSAPRGRLGFQETQYF

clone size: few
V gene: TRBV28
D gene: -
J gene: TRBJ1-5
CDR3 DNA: TGTGCCAGCAGGACTGACAGGAATCAGCCCCAGCATTTT
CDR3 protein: CASRTDRNQPQHF

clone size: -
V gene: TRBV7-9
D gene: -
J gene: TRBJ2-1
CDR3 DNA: TGTGCCAGCAGCTTCCAGGGGATAAGTGTAAATGAGCAGTTCTTC
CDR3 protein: CASSFQGISVNEQFF

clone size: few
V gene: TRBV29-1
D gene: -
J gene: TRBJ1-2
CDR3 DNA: TGCAGCGTTGACGTAGACACTTCTCCTAACTATGGCTACACCTTC
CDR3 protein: CSVDVDTSPNYGYTF

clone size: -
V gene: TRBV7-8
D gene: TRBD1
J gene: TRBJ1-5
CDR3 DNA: TGTGCCAGCAGCCCCCGGGACAGGGCGTATCAGCCCCAGCATTTT
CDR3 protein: CASSPRDRAYQPQHF

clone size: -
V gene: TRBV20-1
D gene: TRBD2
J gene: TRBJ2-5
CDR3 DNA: TGCAGTGCTAACCCGACTAGCGGAGCCCTACAAGAGACCCAGTACTTC
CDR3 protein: CSANPTSGALQETQYF

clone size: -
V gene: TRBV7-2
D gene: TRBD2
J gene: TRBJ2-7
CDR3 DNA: TGTGCCAGCAGCTTACGGGTCGGGGTAGCGGGGCGTCCCTACGAGCAGTACTTC
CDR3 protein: CASSLRVGVAGRPYEQYF

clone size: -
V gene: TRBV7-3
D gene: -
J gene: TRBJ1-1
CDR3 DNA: TGTGCCAGCAGCTTAACGCCGAGCGGGAACACTGAAGCTTTCTTT
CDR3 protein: CASSLTPSGNTEAFF

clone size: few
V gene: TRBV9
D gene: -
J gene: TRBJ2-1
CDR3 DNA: TGTGCCAGCAGCGTAGAACCCAGCTCCTACAATGAGCAGTTCTTC
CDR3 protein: CASSVEPSSYNEQFF

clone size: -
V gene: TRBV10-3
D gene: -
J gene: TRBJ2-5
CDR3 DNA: TGTGCCATCAGTGGAACAGATAAAGAGACCCAGTACTTC
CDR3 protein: CAISGTDKETQYF